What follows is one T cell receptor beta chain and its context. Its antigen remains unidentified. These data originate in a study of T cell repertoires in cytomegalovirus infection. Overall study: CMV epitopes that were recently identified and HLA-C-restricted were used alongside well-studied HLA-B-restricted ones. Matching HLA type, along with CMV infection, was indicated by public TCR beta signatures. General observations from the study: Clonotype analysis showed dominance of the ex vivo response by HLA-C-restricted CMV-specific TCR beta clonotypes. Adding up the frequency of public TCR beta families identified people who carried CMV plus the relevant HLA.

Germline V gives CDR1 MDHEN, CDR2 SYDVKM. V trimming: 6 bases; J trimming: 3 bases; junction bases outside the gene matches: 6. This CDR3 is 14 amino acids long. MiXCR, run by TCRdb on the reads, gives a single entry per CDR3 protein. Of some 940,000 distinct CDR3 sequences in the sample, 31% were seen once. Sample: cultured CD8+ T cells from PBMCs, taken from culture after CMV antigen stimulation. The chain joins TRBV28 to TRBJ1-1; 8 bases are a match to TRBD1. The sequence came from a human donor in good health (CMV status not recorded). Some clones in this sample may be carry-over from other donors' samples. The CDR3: CASSLTGADTEAFF. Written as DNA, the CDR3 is TGTGCCAGCAGCCTGACAGGGGCCGACACTGAAGCTTTCTTT.